This T cell receptor (beta chain) was found in a study of T cell repertoires in cytomegalovirus infection. Study-level background: CMV epitopes, recently identified HLA-C-restricted and well-studied HLA-B-restricted, were used. Indications of both CMV infection and matching HLA type were provided by public TCR beta signatures. Broader study findings: Dominating the ex vivo response were TCR beta clonotypes that were CMV-specific and HLA-C-restricted.

One entry per CDR3 protein results from TCRdb running MiXCR on the reads. The sample holds about 900,000 distinct CDR3 sequences; around a third are singletons and the top ten take about an eighth. This clonotype was seen many times. The target antigen is unknown. V was trimmed by 0 bases and J by 0 bases, leaving 11 bases between them. CDR1 is MGHRA and CDR2 is YSYEKL in the germline V gene. The CDR3 totals 16 residues. The J gene is TRBJ1-1, the V gene TRBV4-1; D is possibly TRBD1 (5 bases). The sample consisted of cultured CD8+ T cells from PBMCs, taken from culture after CMV antigen stimulation. This TCR was recovered from a human donor in good health (CMV status not recorded). Some clones in this sample may be carry-over from other donors' samples. As DNA, the CDR3 is TGCGCCAGCAGCCAAGAGGGGGGAGCCATGAACACTGAAGCTTTCTTT. Translation gives CASSQEGGAMNTEAFF.